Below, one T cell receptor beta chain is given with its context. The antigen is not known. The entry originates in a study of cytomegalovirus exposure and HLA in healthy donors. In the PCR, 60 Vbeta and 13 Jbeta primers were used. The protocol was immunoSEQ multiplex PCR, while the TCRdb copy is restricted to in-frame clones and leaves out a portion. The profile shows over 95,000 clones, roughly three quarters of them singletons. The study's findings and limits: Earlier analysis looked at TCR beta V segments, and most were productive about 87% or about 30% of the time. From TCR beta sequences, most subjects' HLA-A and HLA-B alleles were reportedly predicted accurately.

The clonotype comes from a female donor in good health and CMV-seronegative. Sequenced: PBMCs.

This CDR3 reads CASSYGGITDTQYF. CDR3 DNA: TGTGCCAGCAGTTATGGGGGGATCACAGATACGCAGTATTTT. The chain links TRBV6-1 to TRBJ2-3; D may be TRBD2 (6 bases). This CDR3 contains 14 residues. CDR1 is MNHNS and CDR2 is SASEGT in the germline V gene. V shed 5 bases and J shed 2 bases, with 11 bases lying between them.